This entry lists 3 T cell receptor beta chains sequenced from one sample in a study of graft-versus-host responses after intestinal transplantation. TCRdb keeps only in-frame clones here, not all; method: immunoSEQ multiplex PCR. The data show about 120,000 clones, roughly 95% seen once. These receptors have no identified antigens. Source: unstimulated CD8+ T cells sorted from spleen or lymph node cells, taken before intestinal transplant. The receptors come from a human donor who received an intestinal transplant.

V is TRBV6-5 and J is TRBJ1-1; no clear D. From germline, CDR1 is MNHEY and CDR2 SVGAGI. The CDR3 length is 15 residues. Deletions cut 3 bases from V and 5 bases from J, with 16 bases between. The DNA of the CDR3 is TGTGCCAGCAGTTATAGGGCAGGCTTAAGGACTGAAGCTTTCTTT. It is translated as CASSYRAGLRTEAFF.

This rearrangement joins TRBV29-1 to TRBJ2-7, with 16 bases fitting TRBD2. Germline V lookup: CDR1 SQVTM, CDR2 ANQGSEA. The CDR3 contains 15 residues. Trimming cost V 6 bases and J 10 bases; bases outside gene matches: 12. The CDR3, as DNA: TGCAGCGTCACCACCGGGACTAGCGGGAGGGCCGGCCAGTACTTC. Translating gives CSVTTGTSGRAGQYF.

CDR3 region: CASSESAGGFHEQYF. For the CDR3, the DNA is TGTGCCAGCAGCGAATCAGCGGGAGGCTTCCACGAGCAGTACTTC. The chain links TRBV6-5 to TRBJ2-7, with 9 bases fitting TRBD2. Germline assignment: CDR1 MNHEY and CDR2 SVGAGI. CDR3 length equals 15 residues. The V and J ends lost 6 bases and 5 bases, in that order; junction bases with no gene match: 11.